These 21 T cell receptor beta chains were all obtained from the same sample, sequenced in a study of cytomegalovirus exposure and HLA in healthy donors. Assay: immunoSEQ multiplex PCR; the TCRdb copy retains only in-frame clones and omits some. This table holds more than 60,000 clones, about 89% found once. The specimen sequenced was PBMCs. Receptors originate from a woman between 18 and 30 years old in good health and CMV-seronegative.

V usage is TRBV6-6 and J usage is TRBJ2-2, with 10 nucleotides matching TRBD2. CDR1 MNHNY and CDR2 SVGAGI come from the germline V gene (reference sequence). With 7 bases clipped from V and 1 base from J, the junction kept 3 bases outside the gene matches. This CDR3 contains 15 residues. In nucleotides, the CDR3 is TGTGCCAGCACCCGGACTAGCGGGAACACCGGGGAGCTGTTTTTT. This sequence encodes CASTRTSGNTGELFF.

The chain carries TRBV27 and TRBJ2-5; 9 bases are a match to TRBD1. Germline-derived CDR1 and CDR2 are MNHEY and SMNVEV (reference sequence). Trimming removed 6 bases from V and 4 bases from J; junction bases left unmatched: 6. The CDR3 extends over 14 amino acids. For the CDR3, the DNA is TGTGCCAGCAGGGACAGGGGCCTAGTAGAGACCCAGTACTTC. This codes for CASRDRGLVETQYF.

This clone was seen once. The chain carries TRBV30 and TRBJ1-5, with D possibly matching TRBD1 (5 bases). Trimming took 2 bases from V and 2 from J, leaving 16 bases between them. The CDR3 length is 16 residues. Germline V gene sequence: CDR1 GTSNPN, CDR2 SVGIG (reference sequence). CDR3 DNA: TGTGCCTGGAGTATGATCGGGGGAGTCGGCAATCAGCCCCAGCATTTT. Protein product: CAWSMIGGVGNQPQHF.

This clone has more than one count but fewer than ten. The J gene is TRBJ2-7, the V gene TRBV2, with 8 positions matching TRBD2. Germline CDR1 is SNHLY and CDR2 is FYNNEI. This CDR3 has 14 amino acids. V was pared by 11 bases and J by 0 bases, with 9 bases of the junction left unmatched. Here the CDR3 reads CAASSGLSSYEQYF. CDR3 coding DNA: TGTGCCGCCTCTAGCGGGCTGAGCTCCTACGAGCAGTACTTC.

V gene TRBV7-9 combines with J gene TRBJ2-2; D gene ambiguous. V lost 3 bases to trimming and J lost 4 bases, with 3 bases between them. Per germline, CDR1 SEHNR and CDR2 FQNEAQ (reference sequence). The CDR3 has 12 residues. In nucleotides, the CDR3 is TGTGCCAGCAGCTTTAGCACCGGGGAGCTGTTTTTT. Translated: CASSFSTGELFF.

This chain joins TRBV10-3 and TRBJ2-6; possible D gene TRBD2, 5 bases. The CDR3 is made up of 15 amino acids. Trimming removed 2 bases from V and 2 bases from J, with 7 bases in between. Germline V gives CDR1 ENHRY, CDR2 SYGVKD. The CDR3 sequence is CAISEEGPGANVLTF. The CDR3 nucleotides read TGTGCCATCAGTGAGGAGGGCCCTGGGGCCAACGTCCTGACTTTC.

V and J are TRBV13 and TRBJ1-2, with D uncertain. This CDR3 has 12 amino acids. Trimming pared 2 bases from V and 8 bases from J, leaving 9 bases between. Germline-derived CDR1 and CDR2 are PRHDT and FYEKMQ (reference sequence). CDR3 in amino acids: CASSLISRGYTF. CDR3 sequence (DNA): TGTGCCAGCAGCTTAATCAGTCGCGGCTACACCTTC.

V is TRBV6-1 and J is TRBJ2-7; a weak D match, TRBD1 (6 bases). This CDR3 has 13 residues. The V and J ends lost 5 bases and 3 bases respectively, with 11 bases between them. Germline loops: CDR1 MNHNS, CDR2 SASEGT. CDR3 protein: CASSTGTIYEQYF. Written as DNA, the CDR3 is TGTGCCAGCAGTACCGGGACAATCTACGAGCAGTACTTC.

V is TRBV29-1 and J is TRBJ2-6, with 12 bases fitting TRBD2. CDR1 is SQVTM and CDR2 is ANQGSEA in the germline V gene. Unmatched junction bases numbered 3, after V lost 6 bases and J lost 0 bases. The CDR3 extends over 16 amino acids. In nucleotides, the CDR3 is TGCAGCGTGTGGACTAGCGGGAACTCTGGGGCCAACGTCCTGACTTTC. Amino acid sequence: CSVWTSGNSGANVLTF.

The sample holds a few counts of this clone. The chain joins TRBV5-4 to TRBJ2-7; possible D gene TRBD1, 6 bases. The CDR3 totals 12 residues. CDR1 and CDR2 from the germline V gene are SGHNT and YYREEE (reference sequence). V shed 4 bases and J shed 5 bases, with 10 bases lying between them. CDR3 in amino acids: CASSKDRNEQYF. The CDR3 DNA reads TGTGCCAGCAGCAAAGACAGGAACGAGCAGTACTTC.

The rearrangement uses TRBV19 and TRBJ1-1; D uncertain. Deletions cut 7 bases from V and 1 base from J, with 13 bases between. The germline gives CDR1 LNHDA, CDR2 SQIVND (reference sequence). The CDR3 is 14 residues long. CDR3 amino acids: CASNSGMKNTEAFF. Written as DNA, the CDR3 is TGTGCCAGTAATTCGGGAATGAAGAACACTGAAGCTTTCTTT.

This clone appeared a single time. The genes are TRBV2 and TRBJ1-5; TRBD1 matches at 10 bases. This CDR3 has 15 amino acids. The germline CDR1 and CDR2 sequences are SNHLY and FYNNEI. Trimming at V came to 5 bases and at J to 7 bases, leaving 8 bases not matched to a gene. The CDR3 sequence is CASSREGQGVQPQHF. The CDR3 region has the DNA TGTGCCAGCAGTCGTGAAGGACAGGGGGTCCAGCCCCAGCATTTT.

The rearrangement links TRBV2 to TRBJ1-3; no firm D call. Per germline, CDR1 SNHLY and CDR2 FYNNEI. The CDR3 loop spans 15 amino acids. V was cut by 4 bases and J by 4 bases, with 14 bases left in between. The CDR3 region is CASSVGGRVGNTIYF. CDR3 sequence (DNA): TGTGCCAGCAGTGTGGGAGGGCGGGTCGGAAACACCATATATTTT.

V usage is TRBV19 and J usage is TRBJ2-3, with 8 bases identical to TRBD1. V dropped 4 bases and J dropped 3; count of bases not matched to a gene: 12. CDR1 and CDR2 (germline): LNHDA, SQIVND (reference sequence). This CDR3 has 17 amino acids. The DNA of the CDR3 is TGTGCCAGTAGTACCCTGCCCGGACAGGGTGGGACAGATACGCAGTATTTT. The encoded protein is CASSTLPGQGGTDTQYF.

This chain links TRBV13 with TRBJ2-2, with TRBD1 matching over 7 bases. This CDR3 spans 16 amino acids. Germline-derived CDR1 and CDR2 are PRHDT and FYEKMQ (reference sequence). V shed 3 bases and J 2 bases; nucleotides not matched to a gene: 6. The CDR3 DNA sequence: TGTGCCAGCAGCTTTCGGGACAGAACAAACACCGGGGAGCTGTTTTTT. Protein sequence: CASSFRDRTNTGELFF.

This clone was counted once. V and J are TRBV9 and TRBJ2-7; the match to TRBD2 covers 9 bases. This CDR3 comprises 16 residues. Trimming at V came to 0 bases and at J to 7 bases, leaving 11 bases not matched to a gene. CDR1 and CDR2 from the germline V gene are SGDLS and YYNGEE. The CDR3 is CASSVGVGSGGQEQYF. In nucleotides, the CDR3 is TGTGCCAGCAGCGTAGGGGTTGGTAGCGGGGGTCAAGAGCAGTACTTC.

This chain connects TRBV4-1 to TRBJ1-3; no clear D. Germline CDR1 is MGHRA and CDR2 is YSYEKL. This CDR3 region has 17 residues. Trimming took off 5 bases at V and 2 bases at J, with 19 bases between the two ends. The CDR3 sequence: CASSSQGIGRTGNTIYF. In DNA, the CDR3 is TGCGCCAGCAGCTCGCAAGGTATAGGGAGAACTGGAAACACCATATATTTT.

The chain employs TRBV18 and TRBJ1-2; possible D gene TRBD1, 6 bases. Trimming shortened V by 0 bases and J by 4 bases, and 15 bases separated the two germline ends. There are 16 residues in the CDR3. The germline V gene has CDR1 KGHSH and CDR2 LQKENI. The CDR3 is CASSPPFAGAGYGYTF. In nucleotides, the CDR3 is TGTGCCAGCTCACCACCTTTCGCAGGGGCCGGCTATGGCTACACCTTC.

Here the CDR3 DNA reads TGCGCCAGCAGCCAAGATTGGGACACCACCTCCAATGAGCAGTTCTTC. It is translated as CASSQDWDTTSNEQFF. The chain links TRBV4-3 to TRBJ2-1, with D perhaps matching TRBD1 (6 bases). The germline gives CDR1 LGHNA, CDR2 YSLEER. CDR3 length: 16 amino acids. V dropped 0 bases and J dropped 6 bases, with 15 bases sitting between them.

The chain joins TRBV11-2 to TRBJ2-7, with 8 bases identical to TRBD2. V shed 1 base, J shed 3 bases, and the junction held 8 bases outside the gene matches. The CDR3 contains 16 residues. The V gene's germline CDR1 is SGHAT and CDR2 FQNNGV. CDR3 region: CASSLVPTGGIYEQYF. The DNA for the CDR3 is TGTGCCAGCAGCTTAGTCCCCACGGGGGGGATCTACGAGCAGTACTTC.

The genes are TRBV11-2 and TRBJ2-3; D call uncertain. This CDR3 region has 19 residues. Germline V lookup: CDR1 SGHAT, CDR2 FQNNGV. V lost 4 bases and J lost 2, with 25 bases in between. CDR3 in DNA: TGTGCCAGCAGCTCCCCCGCTGAAACCGGAGAGACCCACACAGATACGCAGTATTTT. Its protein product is CASSSPAETGETHTDTQYF. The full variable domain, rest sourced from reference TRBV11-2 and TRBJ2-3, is EAGVAQSPRYKIIEKRQSVAFWCNPISGHATLYWYQQILGQGPKLLIQFQNNGVVDDSQLPKDRFSAERLKGVDSTLKIQPAKLEDSAVYLCASSSPAETGETHTDTQYFGPGTRLTVL.